These T cell receptor beta chains were read from a single sample in a study of blood T cells in healthy people across ages. TCRdb passed the 5' RACE reads through MiXCR, listing each CDR3 protein once. Of over 450,000 distinct CDR3 sequences listed, 24% are singletons. This same sample was also taken into another study, of T cells of mothers and their children.

Material: blood. Every receptor here comes from a boy aged 5-17 years in good health. CDR3s include the opening cysteine and the closing phenylalanine or tryptophan. The D gene is left open where the match is weak. Clone size is not always given. Where it is, it says once, few, many or a class for expanded clones.

TGTGCCAGCAGTTCACAAGGACTCCCCTACGAGCAGTACTTC CASSSQGLPYEQYF few NA TRBJ2-7 TRBV6-5
TGCAGCGTTGGAAACACCGGGGAGCTGTTTTTT CSVGNTGELFF many NA TRBJ2-2 TRBV29-1
TGTGCCAGCAGCCGACCGATCGTTCAAGAGACCCAGTACTTC CASSRPIVQETQYF few NA TRBJ2-5 TRBV5-6
TGTGCCAGCAGCTCTAATCTAATAGAAGAGACCCAGTACTTC CASSSNLIEETQYF few NA TRBJ2-5 TRBV7-8
TGTGCCAGCAGCTTAGAACTGTTAAGCGGACAGAACTATGGCTACACCTTC CASSLELLSGQNYGYTF few NA TRBJ1-2 TRBV7-2
TGTGCCAGCAGTTTGAGGTTAGCCAAAAACATTCAGTACTTC CASSLRLAKNIQYF few NA TRBJ2-4 TRBV27
TGCGCCAGCAGCTTGGGGGCTAGCGGGCCCACCACAGATACGCAGTATTTT CASSLGASGPTTDTQYF few TRBD2 TRBJ2-3 TRBV5-1
TGCGCCAGCAGCCTATTGCAGGGCTACGAGCAGTACTTC CASSLLQGYEQYF NA NA TRBJ2-7 TRBV4-1
TGTGCCAGCAGCCAAAGACAGGGACCACCGTACTTC CASSQRQGPPYF NA TRBD1 TRBJ2-7 TRBV3-1
TGCAGCGTTGAATCATTCGGGTCACCAGAAGCTTTCTTT CSVESFGSPEAFF few NA TRBJ1-1 TRBV29-1
TGTGCCAGCAGCCTACGGACAGGGGAGAGAGAAAAACTGTTTTTT CASSLRTGEREKLFF few TRBD1 TRBJ1-4 TRBV7-8
TGTGCCAGCTCGAGCGGGGGGTTGGCCAAAAACATTCAGTACTTC CASSSGGLAKNIQYF many TRBD2 TRBJ2-4 TRBV28
TGTGCCAGCAGTGTACTAGCGCGTAGCTCCTACAATGAGCAGTTCTTC CASSVLARSSYNEQFF NA TRBD2 TRBJ2-1 TRBV27
TGTGCCAGCAGTCCCGAGGGGCAGGTGGAAGCTTTCTTT CASSPEGQVEAFF NA NA TRBJ1-1 TRBV6-5
TGTGCCAGCAGCCAACTAAGGGGCTCCATAAACATTCAGTACTTC CASSQLRGSINIQYF NA NA TRBJ2-4 TRBV14
TGCAGCTCCAGGAAGGGTGAAGATACGCAGTATTTT CSSRKGEDTQYF few NA TRBJ2-3 TRBV29-1
TGTGCCAGCAGTCTGGGAGCGACTAATGAGCAGTTCTTC CASSLGATNEQFF few NA TRBJ2-1 TRBV28
TGTGCCAGCAGTCTGCGGGGGTCTACCTACGAGCAGTACTTC CASSLRGSTYEQYF NA TRBD2 TRBJ2-7 TRBV27
TGTGCCAGCGGACCCGGTGCAGGTGCTTCGACCAAAAACATTCAGTACTTC CASGPGAGASTKNIQYF NA NA TRBJ2-4 TRBV9
TGTACCAGCGGACCGGGAGCCTACAATGAGCAGTTCTTC CTSGPGAYNEQFF once NA TRBJ2-1 TRBV27
TGTGCCAGCAGCCATTGGACTCTGGGGGAGACCCAGTACTTC CASSHWTLGETQYF NA NA TRBJ2-5 TRBV7-2
TGCAGTGCTAGAGATCGTGGGCGGACCTCGCGGGAGCAGTACTTC CSARDRGRTSREQYF NA NA TRBJ2-7 TRBV20-1
TGTGCCAGCTCACTAGGGACTAGCGATTACAATGAGCAGTTCTTC CASSLGTSDYNEQFF few TRBD2 TRBJ2-1 TRBV18
TGTGCCAGCAGCTTAGTAGAAGGGAGAGGCGAGCAGTACTTC CASSLVEGRGEQYF NA NA TRBJ2-7 TRBV7-8
TGTGCCAGCAGTGAAGCCCGCCAGGGGGCAAGGGATGAGCAGTTCTTC CASSEARQGARDEQFF NA TRBD1 TRBJ2-1 TRBV2
TGCGGTGCTAGACTAGCGGGAGGGCCCTCCGGGGAGCTGTTTTTT CGARLAGGPSGELFF NA TRBD2 TRBJ2-2 TRBV20-1
TGTGCCAGCAGCTTAGACAGATCAGCTGAAGCTTTCTTT CASSLDRSAEAFF NA NA TRBJ1-1 TRBV7-8
TGTGCCAGCAGTTACTTGACTCGAAGCGGGACCCGCTCCTACGAGCAGTACTTC CASSYLTRSGTRSYEQYF few TRBD2 TRBJ2-7 TRBV6-5
TGCAGTGCTAGACCCCCCAAGGCGGGAGGACTCGAGCAGTACTTC CSARPPKAGGLEQYF NA TRBD2 TRBJ2-7 TRBV20-1
TGTGCCAGCAGTGAGGAGTTTAACTATGGCTACACCTTC CASSEEFNYGYTF few NA TRBJ1-2 TRBV25-1
TGTGCCAGCAGCCAAGAGAGGGGATCCTACGAGCAGTACTTC CASSQERGSYEQYF NA NA TRBJ2-7 TRBV14
TGTGCTAGCAGCTCGACCGCGTGGCCGGTGAACACTGAAGCTTTCTTT CASSSTAWPVNTEAFF few NA TRBJ1-1 TRBV7-7
TGTGCCAGCAGTGAATGGACAGGGGACACTGAAGCTTTCTTT CASSEWTGDTEAFF NA TRBD1 TRBJ1-1 TRBV6-1
TGTGCCAGCAGCCCTTGGACAGGAGAGGATGAGCAGTTCTTC CASSPWTGEDEQFF NA TRBD1 TRBJ2-1 TRBV7-9
TGCGCCAGCAGCCAGGCCCTAGCGGGAGATCCCTACGAGCAGTACTTC CASSQALAGDPYEQYF few TRBD2 TRBJ2-7 TRBV4-1
TGCAGTGCTAGTAGCGGGAGGGCCTACAATGAGCAGTTCTTC CSASSGRAYNEQFF many TRBD2 TRBJ2-1 TRBV20-1
TGCGCCAGCAGCCAAGATTGGATCCTCCGCGGGAGTAATGAGCAGTTCTTC CASSQDWILRGSNEQFF few TRBD2 TRBJ2-1 TRBV4-3
TGCAGTGCTAGCGGGGGACTGAACACTGAAGCTTTCTTT CSASGGLNTEAFF NA NA TRBJ1-1 TRBV20-1
TGCGCCAGCAGCCAGTCCCCGGCGGACACTGAAGCTTTCTTT CASSQSPADTEAFF few NA TRBJ1-1 TRBV4-1
TGTGCCAGCAGCTTACACCTAGCGGGGTTCACAGATACGCAGTATTTT CASSLHLAGFTDTQYF few TRBD2 TRBJ2-3 TRBV7-2